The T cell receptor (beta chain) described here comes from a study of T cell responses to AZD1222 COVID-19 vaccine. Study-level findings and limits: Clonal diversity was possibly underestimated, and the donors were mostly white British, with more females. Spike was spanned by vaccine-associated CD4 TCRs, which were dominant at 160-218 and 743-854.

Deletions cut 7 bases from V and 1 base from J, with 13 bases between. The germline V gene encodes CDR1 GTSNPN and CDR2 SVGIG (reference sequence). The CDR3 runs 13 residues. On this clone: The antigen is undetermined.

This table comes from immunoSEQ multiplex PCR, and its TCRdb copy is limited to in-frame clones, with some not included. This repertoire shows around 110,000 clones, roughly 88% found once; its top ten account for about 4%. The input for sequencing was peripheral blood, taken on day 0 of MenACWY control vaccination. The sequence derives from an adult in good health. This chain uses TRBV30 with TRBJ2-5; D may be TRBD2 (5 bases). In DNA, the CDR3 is TGTGCCTCCCAAAGGAGCGGCCAAGAGACCCAGTACTTC. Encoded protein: CASQRSGQETQYF.